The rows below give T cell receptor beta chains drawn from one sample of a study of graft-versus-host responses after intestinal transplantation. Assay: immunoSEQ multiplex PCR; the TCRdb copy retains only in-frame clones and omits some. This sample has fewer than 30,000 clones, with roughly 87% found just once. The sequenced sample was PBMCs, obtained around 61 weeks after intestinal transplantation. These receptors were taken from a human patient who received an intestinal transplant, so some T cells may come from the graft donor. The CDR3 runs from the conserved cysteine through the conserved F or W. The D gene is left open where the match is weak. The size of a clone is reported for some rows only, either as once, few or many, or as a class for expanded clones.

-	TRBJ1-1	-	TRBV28	CASSLRGTMNTEAFF	TGTGCCAGCAGTTTACGGGGCACGATGAACACTGAAGCTTTCTTT
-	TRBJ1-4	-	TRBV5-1	CASSLRQYPEKLFF	TGCGCCAGCAGCCTACGACAATATCCCGAAAAACTGTTTTTT
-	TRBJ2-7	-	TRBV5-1	CASSLGGGSSYEQYF	TGCGCCAGCAGCTTGGGGGGAGGAAGCTCCTACGAGCAGTACTTC
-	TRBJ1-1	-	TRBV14	CASSQATSLEAFF	TGTGCCAGCAGCCAAGCGACCTCTTTGGAGGCTTTCTTT
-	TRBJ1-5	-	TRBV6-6	CASSYSHQPQHF	TGTGCCAGCAGTTACTCCCATCAGCCCCAGCATTTT
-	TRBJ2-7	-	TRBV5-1	CASSLRGSYEQYF	TGCGCCAGCAGTCTTAGGGGGTCCTACGAGCAGTACTTC
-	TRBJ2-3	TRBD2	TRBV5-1	CASSLSGREADTQYF	TGCGCCAGCAGCTTAAGCGGGAGGGAGGCAGATACGCAGTATTTT
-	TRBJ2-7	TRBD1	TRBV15	CATSSTGDISEQYF	TGTGCCACCAGCTCGACAGGGGATATCTCCGAGCAGTACTTC
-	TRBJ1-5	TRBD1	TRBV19	CASSKWTGESNQPQHF	TGTGCCAGTAGTAAGTGGACAGGTGAAAGCAATCAGCCCCAGCATTTT
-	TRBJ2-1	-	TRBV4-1	CASSQVIDRSYNEQFF	TGCGCCAGCAGCCAAGTTATCGATAGGTCCTACAATGAGCAGTTCTTC
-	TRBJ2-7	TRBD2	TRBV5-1	CASRPYTSGRNEQYF	TGCGCCAGCAGGCCCTATACTAGCGGGAGGAACGAGCAGTACTTC
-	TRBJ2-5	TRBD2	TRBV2	CASDNLGLAETQYF	TGTGCCAGCGACAATCTCGGACTAGCCGAGACCCAGTACTTC
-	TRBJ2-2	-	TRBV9	CASSVTSPGELFF	TGTGCCAGCAGCGTAACTAGCCCCGGGGAGCTGTTTTTT
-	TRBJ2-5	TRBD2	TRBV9	CASSVAGGEETQYF	TGTGCCAGCAGCGTAGCGGGGGGAGAAGAGACCCAGTACTTC
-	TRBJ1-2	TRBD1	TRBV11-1	CASSPITGTGLWYGYTF	TGTGCCAGCAGCCCTATTACCGGGACAGGGCTTTGGTATGGCTACACCTTC
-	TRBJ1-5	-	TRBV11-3	CASSFSRRANQPQHF	TGTGCCAGCAGCTTTAGTCGCAGGGCTAATCAGCCCCAGCATTTT
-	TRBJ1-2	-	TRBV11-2	CASSLDRGAGGYTF	TGTGCCAGCAGCTTAGACCGGGGGGCTGGCGGCTACACCTTC
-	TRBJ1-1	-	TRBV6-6	CASSYYQGPGTEAFF	TGTGCCAGCAGTTACTACCAGGGGCCGGGCACTGAAGCTTTCTTT
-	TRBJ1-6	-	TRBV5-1	CASSSQGGNSPLHF	TGCGCCAGCAGCTCACAGGGTGGTAATTCACCCCTCCACTTT
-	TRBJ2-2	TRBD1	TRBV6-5	CASAFPQGASGELFF	TGTGCCAGCGCCTTCCCACAGGGGGCATCCGGGGAGCTGTTTTTT
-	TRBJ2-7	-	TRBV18	CASSWTPGYEQYF	TGTGCCAGCTCATGGACCCCGGGTTACGAGCAGTACTTC
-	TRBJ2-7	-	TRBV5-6	CASSLVRELGSEQYF	TGTGCCAGCAGCTTGGTCCGGGAATTAGGGTCTGAGCAGTACTTC
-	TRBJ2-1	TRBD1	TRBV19	CASSFGTGVLNEQFF	TGTGCCAGTAGTTTCGGGACAGGGGTATTGAATGAGCAGTTCTTC
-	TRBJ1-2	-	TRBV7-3	CASSLDGGTNYGYTF	TGTGCCAGCAGCTTAGATGGGGGTACTAACTATGGCTACACCTTC
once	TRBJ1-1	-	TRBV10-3	CAISDEGNTEAFF	TGTGCCATCAGTGACGAGGGGAACACTGAAGCTTTCTTT
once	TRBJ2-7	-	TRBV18	CASSPKGVVGSYEQYF	TGTGCCAGCTCACCCAAGGGTGTAGTAGGGTCCTACGAGCAGTACTTC
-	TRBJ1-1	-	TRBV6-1	CASSEGGFAEAFF	TGTGCCAGCAGTGAAGGGGGGTTCGCTGAAGCTTTCTTT
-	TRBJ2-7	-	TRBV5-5	CASSLVLWVSSVDEQYF	TGTGCCAGCAGCTTGGTTCTTTGGGTGTCTAGCGTCGACGAGCAGTACTTC
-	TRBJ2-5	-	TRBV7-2	CASSLDVQVPETQYF	TGTGCCAGCAGCTTGGATGTACAGGTCCCAGAGACCCAGTACTTC
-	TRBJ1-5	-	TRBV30	CAWSDRTSQPQHF	TGTGCCTGGAGTGACAGGACCAGTCAGCCCCAGCATTTT
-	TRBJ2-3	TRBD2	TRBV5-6	CASSFLIAGGLLSTDTQYF	TGTGCCAGCAGCTTTCTTATAGCGGGGGGCCTATTAAGCACAGATACGCAGTATTTT
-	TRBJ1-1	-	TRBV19	CASSIPLAVTEAFF	TGTGCCAGTAGTATACCACTCGCCGTCACTGAAGCTTTCTTT
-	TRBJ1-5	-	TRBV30	CAWSVDTFEREPQHF	TGTGCCTGGAGTGTTGACACCTTCGAAAGGGAGCCCCAGCATTTT